This T cell receptor beta chain is drawn from a study of blood T cell repertoires in COVID-19. Study summary: Samples representing acute and convalescent COVID-19 were sourced from the United States, Italy and Spain. Sources were T cells, B-cell-depleted T cells, or PBMCs; the material itself was cDNA or gDNA.

Study processing details: The authors estimated nucleated cell counts from reference gene primer amplification. The data were produced by immunoSEQ multiplex PCR, yet TCRdb's version contains in-frame clones alone and is incomplete. The DNA gave D and trimming, while V, J and clone size come from that table. This table has approximately 180,000 clones, around 90% appearing once. V lost 3 bases, J lost 0 bases, and 8 bases lay in between. The CDR3 is 14 amino acids. In germline, CDR1 is KGHSH, CDR2 LQKENI. Turning to this clone: Other DNA sequences in the sample encode the same CDR3.

The sequenced material came from peripheral blood. This TCR was recovered from a human donor in a cohort sampled during active COVID-19. J is TRBJ1-1 and V is TRBV18; possible D gene TRBD1, 5 bases. The CDR3 nucleotides are TGTGCCAGCTCACCTCAGGGTCTGAACACTGAAGCTTTCTTT. Amino acid sequence: CASSPQGLNTEAFF.